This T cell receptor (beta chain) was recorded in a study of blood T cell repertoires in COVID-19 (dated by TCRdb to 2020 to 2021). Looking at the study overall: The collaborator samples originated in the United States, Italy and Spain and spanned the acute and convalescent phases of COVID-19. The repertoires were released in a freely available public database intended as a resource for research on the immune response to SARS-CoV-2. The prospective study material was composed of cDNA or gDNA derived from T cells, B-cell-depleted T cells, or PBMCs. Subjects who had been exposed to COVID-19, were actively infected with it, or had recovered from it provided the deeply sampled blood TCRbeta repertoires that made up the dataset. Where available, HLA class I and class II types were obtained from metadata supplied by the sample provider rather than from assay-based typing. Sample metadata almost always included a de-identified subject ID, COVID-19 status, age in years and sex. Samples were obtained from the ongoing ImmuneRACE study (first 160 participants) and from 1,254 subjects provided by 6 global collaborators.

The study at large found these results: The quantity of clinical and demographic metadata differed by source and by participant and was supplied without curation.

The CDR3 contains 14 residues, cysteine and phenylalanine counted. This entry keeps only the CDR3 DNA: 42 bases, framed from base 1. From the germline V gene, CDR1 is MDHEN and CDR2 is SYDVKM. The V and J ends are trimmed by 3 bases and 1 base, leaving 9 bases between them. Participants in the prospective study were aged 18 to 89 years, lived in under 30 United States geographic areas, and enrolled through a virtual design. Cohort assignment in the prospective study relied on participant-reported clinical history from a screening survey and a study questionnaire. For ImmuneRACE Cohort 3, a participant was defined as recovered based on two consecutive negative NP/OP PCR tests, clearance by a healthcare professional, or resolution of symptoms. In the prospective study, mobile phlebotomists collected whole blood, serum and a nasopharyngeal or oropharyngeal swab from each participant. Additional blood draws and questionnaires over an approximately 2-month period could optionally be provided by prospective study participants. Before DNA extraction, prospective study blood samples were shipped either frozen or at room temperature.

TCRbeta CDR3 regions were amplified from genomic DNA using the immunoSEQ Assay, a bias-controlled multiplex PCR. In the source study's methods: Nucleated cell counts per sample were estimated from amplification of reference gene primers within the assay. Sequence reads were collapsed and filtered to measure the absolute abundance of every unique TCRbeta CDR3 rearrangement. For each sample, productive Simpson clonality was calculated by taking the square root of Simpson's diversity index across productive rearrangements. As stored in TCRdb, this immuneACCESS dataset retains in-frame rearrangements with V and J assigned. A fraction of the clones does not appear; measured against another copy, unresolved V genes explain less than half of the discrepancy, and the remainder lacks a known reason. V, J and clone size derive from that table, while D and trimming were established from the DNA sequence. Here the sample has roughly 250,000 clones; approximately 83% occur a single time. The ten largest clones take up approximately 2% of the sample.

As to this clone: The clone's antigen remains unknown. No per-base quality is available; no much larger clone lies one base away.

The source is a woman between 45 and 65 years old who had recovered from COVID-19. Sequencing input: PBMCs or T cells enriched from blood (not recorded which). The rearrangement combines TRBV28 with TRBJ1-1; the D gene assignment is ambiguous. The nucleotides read TGTGCCAGCAGTTTTTGGTCAGGGAACACTGAAGCTTTCTTT. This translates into CASSFWSGNTEAFF.